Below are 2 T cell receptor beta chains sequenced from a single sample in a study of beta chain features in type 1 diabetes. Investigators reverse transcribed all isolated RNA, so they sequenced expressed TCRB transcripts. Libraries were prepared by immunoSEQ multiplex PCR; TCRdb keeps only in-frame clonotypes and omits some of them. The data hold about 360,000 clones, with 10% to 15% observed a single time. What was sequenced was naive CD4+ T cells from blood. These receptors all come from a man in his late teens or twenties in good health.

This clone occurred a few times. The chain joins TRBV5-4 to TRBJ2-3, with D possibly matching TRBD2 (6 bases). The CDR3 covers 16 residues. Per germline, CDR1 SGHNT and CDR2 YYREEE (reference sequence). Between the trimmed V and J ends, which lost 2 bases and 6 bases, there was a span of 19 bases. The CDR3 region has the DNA TGTGCCAGCAGCTTCCTGCGGGACCCATTGTCGGATACGCAGTATTTT. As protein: CASSFLRDPLSDTQYF.

The CDR3 DNA is TGTGCCAGCAGCCTCAGCGGGGGCTTGTACCAAGAGACCCAGTACTTC. Residues: CASSLSGGLYQETQYF. The chain couples TRBV7-9 to TRBJ2-5, with 8 bases that match TRBD2. This CDR3 is 16 amino acids long. Looked up from germline, CDR1 is SEHNR and CDR2 is FQNEAQ (reference sequence). Unmatched junction bases numbered 8, after V lost 5 bases and J lost 0 bases.